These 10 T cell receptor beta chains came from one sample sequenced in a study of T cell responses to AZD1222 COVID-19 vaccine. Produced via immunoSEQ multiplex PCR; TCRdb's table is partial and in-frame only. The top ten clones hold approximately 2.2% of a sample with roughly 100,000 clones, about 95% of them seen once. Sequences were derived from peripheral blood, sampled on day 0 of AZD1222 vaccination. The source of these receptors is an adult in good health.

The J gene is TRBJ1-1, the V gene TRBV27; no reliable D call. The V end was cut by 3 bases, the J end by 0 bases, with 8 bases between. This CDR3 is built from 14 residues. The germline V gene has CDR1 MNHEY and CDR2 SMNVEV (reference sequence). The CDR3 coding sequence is TGTGCCAGCAGTTTTGGAGGGCTGAACACTGAAGCTTTCTTT. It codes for CASSFGGLNTEAFF.

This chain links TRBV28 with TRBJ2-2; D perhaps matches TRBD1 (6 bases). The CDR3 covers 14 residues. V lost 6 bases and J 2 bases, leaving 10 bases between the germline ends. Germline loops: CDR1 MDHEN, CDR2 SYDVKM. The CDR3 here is CASSWDINTGELFF. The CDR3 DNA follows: TGTGCCAGCAGCTGGGACATCAACACCGGGGAGCTGTTTTTT.

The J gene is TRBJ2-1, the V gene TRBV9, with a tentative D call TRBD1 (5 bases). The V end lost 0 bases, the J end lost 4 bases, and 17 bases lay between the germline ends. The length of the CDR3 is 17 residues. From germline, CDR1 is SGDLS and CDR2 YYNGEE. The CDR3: CASSVARGSGNYNEQFF. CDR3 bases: TGTGCCAGCAGCGTAGCTAGGGGCTCAGGGAATTACAATGAGCAGTTCTTC.

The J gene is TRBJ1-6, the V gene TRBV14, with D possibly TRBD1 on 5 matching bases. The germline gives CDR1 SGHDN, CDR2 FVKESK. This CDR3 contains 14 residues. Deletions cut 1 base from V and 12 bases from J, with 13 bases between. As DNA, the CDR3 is TGTGCCAGCAGCCAAGTGGGACGGTTGCTACCCCTCCACTTT. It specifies CASSQVGRLLPLHF.

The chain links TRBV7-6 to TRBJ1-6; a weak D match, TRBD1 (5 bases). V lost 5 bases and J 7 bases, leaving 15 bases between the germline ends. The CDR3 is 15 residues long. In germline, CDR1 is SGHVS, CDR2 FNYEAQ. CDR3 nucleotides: TGTGCCAGCAGCGAGACAGTCCCGGGGAATTCACCCCTCCACTTT. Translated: CASSETVPGNSPLHF.

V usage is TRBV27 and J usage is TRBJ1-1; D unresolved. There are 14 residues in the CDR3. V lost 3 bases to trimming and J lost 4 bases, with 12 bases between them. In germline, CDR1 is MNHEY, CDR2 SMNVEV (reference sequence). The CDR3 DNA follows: TGTGCCAGCAGTTTTTCGGTCAGTAGCACTGAAGCTTTCTTT. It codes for CASSFSVSSTEAFF.

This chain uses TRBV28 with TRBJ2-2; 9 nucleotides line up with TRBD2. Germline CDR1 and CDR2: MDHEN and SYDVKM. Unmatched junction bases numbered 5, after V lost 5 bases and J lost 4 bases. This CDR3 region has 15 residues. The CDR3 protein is CASSLAGPSTGELFF. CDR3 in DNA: TGTGCCAGCAGTCTAGCGGGACCGTCCACCGGGGAGCTGTTTTTT. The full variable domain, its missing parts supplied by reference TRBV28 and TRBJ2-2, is DVKVTQSSRYLVKRTGEKVFLECVQDMDHENMFWYRQDPGLGLRLIYFSYDVKMKEKGDIPEGYSVSREKKERFSLILESASTNQTSMYLCASSLAGPSTGELFFGEGSRLTVL.

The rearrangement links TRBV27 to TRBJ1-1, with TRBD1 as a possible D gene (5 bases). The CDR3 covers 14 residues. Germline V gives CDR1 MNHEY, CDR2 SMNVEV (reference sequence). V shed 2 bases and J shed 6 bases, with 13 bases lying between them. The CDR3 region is CASSLGQGGAEAFF. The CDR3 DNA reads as TGTGCCAGCAGTTTAGGGCAGGGAGGTGCTGAAGCTTTCTTT.

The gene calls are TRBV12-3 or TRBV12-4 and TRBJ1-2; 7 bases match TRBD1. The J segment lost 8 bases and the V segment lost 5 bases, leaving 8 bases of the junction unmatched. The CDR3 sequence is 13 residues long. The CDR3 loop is CASSPITGVGYTF. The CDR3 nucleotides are TGTGCCAGCAGTCCTATCACAGGGGTCGGCTACACCTTC.

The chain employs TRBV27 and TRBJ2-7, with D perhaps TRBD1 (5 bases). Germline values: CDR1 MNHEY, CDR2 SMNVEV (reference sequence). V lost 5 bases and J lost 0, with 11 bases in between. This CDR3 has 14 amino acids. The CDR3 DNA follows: TGTGCCAGCAGTCTCGACAGAAGCTCCTACGAGCAGTACTTC. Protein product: CASSLDRSSYEQYF.